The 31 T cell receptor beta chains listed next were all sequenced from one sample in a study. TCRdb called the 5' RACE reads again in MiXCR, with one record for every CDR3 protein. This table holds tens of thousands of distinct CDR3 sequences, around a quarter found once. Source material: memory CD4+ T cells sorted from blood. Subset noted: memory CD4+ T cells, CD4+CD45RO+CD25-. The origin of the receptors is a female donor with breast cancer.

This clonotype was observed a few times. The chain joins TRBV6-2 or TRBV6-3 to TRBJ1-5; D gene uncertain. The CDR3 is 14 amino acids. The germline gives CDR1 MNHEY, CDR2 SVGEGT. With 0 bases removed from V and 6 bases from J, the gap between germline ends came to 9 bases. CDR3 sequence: CASSYSSGSQPQHF. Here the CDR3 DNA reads TGTGCCAGCAGTTACTCATCAGGCTCTCAGCCCCAGCATTTT.

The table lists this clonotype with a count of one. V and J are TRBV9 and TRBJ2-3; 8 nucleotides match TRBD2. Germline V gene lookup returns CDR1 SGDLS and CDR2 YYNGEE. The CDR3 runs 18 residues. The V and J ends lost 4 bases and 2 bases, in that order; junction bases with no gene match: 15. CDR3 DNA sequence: TGTGCCAGCAGCACCAGACCCCTGAGCGGGGGAGCCACAGATACGCAGTATTTT. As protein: CASSTRPLSGGATDTQYF.

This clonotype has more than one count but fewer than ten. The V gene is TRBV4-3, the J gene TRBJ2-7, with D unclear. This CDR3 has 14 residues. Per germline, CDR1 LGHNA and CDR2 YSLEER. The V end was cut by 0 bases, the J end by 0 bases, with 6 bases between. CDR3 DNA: TGCGCCAGCAGCCAAGAAGCAGGCTCCTACGAGCAGTACTTC. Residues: CASSQEAGSYEQYF.

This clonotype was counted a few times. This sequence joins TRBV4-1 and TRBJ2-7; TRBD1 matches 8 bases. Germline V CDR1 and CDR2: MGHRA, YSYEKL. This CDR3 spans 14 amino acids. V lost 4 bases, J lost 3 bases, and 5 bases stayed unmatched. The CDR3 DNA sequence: TGCGCCAGCAGCCCCCCCGGGACAGGCTACGAGCAGTACTTC. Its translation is CASSPPGTGYEQYF.

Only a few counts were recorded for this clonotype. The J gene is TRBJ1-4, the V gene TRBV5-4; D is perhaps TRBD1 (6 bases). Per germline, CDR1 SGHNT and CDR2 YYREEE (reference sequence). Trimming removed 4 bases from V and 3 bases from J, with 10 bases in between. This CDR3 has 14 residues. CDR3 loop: CASSRGGSNEKLFF. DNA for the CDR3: TGTGCCAGCAGCCGGGGGGGCTCTAATGAAAAACTGTTTTTT.

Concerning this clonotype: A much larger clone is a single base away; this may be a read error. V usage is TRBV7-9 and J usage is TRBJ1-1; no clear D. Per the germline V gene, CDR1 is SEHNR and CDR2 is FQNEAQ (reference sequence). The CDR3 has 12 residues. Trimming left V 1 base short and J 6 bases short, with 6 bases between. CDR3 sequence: CASSLGHAEAFF. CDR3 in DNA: TGTGCCAGCAGCTTAGGTCACGCTGAAGCTTTCTTT.

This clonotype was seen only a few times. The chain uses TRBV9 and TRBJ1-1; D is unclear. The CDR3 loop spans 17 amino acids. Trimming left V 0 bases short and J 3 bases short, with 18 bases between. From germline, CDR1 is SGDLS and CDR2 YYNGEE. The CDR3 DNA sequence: TGTGCCAGCAGCGTAGGACCTTTGGCGGTTGGGGACACTGAAGCTTTCTTT. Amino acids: CASSVGPLAVGDTEAFF.

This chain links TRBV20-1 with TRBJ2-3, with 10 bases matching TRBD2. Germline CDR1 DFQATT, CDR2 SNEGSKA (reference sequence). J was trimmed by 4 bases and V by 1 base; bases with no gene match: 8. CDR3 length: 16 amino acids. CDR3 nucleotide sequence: TGCAGTGCTAGAGCTGGAACTAGCGGGGTTCCAGATACGCAGTATTTT. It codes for CSARAGTSGVPDTQYF.

DNA of the CDR3: TGTGCCAGCAGTCTGAAACCGGGACAGGGCTACGAGCAGTACTTC. It encodes CASSLKPGQGYEQYF. This chain links TRBV28 with TRBJ2-7; 9 bases match TRBD1. The germline gives CDR1 MDHEN, CDR2 SYDVKM. V lost 5 bases, J lost 3 bases, and 8 bases stayed unmatched. The CDR3 length is 15 residues.

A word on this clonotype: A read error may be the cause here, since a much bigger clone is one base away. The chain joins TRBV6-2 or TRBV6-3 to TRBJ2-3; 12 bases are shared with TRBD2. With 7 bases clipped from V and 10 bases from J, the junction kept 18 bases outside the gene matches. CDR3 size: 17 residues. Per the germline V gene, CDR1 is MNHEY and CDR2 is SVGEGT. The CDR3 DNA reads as TGTGCCAGCAACCCGGAACTAGCGGGAGGCACAACCAGGGCGCAGTATTTT. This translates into CASNPELAGGTTRAQYF.

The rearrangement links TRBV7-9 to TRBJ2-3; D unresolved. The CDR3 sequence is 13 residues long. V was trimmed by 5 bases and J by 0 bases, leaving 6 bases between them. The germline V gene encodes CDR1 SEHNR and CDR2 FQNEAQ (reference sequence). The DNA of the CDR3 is TGTGCCAGCAGCCCCACTAGCACAGATACGCAGTATTTT. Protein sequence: CASSPTSTDTQYF.

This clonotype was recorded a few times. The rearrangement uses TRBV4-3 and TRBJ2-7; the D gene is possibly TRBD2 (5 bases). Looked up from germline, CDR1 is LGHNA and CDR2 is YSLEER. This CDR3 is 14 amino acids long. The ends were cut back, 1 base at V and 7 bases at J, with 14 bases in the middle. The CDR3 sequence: CASSQVSEPGEQYF. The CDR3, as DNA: TGCGCCAGCAGCCAAGTGTCGGAGCCGGGGGAGCAGTACTTC.

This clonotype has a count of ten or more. The chain's CDR3 is CAISENGEPQHF. For the CDR3, the DNA is TGTGCCATCAGTGAGAATGGGGAGCCCCAGCATTTT. V gene TRBV10-3 combines with J gene TRBJ1-5; D is unclear. In germline, CDR1 is ENHRY, CDR2 SYGVKD. Trimming pared 2 bases from V and 8 bases from J, leaving 7 bases between. The CDR3 is made up of 12 amino acids.

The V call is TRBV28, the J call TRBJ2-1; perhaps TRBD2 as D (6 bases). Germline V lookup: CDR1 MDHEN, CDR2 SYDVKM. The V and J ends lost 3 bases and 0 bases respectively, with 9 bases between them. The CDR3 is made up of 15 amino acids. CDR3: CASSFRGSSYNEQFF. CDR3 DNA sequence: TGTGCCAGCAGTTTTCGGGGGAGCTCCTACAATGAGCAGTTCTTC.

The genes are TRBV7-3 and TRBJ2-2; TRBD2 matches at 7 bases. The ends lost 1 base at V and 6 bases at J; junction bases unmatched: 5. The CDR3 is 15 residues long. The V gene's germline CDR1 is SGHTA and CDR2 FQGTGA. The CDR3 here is CASSLMSGRAGELFF. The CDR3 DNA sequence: TGTGCCAGCAGCTTAATGTCTGGGAGGGCCGGGGAGCTGTTTTTT.

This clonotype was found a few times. The CDR3 protein is CASSLVQGAGEQFF. CDR3 coding DNA: TGCGCCAGCAGCTTGGTACAGGGGGCTGGGGAGCAGTTCTTC. V and J are TRBV5-1 and TRBJ2-1; 9 positions match TRBD1. Losses at the gene ends were 0 bases for V and 10 bases for J; bases not matched to a gene: 5. CDR1 is SGHRS and CDR2 is YFSETQ in the germline V gene. The CDR3 spans 14 residues.

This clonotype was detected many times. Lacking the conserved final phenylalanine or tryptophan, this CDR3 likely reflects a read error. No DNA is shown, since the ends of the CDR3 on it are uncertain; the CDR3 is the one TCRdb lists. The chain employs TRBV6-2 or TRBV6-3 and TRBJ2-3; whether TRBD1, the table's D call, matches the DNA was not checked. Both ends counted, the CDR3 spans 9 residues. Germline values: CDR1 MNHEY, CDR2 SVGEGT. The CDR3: CASTCWRGR.

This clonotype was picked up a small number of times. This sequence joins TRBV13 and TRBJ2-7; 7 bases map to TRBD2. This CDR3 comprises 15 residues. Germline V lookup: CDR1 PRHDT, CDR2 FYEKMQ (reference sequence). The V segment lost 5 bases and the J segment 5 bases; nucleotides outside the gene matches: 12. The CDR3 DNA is TGTGCCAGCAGCGGCCGAGCGGAGGGAGGGGACGAGCAGTACTTC. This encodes CASSGRAEGGDEQYF. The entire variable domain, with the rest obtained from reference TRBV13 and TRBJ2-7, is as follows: AAGVIQSPRHLIKEKRETATLKCYPIPRHDTVYWYQQGPGQDPQFLISFYEKMQSDKGSIPDRFSAQQFSDYHSELNMSSLELGDSALYFCASSGRAEGGDEQYFGPGTRLTVT.

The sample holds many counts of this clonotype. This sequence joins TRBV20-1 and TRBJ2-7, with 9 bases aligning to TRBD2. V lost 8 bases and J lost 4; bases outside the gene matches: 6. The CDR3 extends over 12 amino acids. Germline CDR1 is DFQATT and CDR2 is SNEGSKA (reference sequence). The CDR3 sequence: CSTTSGGYEQYF. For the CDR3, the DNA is TGCAGTACGACTAGCGGCGGTTACGAGCAGTACTTC.

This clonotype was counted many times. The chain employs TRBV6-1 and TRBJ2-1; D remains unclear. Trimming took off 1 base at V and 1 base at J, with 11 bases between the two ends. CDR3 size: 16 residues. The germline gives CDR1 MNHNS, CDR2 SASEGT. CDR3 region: CASSEDDSTSYNEQFF. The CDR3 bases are TGTGCCAGCAGTGAAGATGATTCTACTTCCTACAATGAGCAGTTCTTC.

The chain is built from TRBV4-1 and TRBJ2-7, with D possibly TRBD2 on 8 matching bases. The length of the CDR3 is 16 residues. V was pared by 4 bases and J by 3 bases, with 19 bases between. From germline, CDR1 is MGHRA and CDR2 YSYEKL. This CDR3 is CASSRQGVAGNYEQYF. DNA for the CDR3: TGCGCCAGCAGCCGCCAGGGGGTAGCGGGGAACTACGAGCAGTACTTC.

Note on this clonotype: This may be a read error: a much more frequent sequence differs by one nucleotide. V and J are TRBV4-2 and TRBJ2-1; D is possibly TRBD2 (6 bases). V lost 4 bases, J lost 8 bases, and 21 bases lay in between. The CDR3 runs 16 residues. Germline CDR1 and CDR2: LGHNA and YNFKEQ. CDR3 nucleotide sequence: TGTGCCAGCAGCCCTGTGGCTAGCGACTACACGGATGAGCAGTTCTTC. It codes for CASSPVASDYTDEQFF.

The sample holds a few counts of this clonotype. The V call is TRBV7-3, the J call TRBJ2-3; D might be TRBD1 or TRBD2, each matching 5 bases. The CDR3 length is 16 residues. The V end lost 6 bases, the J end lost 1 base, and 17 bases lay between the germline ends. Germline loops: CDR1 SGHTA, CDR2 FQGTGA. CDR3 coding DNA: TGTGCCAGCAGATTACTTCCGGGACGCCGCACAGATACGCAGTATTTT. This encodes CASRLLPGRRTDTQYF.

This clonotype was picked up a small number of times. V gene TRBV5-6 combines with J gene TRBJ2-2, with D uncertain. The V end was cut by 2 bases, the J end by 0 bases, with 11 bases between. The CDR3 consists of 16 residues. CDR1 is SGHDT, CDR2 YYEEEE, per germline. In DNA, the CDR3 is TGTGCCAGCAGCTTATTGGTAGGGCCGAACACCGGGGAGCTGTTTTTT. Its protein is CASSLLVGPNTGELFF.

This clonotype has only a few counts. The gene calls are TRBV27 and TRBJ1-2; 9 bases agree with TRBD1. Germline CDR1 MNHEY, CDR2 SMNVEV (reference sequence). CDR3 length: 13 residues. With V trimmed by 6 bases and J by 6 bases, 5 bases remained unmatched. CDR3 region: CASRGQGTDGYTF. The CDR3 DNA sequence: TGTGCCAGCAGGGGACAGGGAACAGATGGCTACACCTTC.

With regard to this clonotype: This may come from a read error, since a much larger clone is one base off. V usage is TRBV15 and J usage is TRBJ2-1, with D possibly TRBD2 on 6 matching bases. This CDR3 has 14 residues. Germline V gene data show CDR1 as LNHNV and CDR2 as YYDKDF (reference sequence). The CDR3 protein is CTTSEAGNYNEQFF. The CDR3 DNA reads TGTACCACCAGCGAGGCGGGAAATTACAATGAGCAGTTCTTC.

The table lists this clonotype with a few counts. The CDR3 DNA sequence: TGCAGCGTTGACCCGACAGGGAGCACAGATACGCAGTATTTT. Its translation: CSVDPTGSTDTQYF. This chain links TRBV29-1 with TRBJ2-3; 7 bases fit TRBD1. Germline CDR1 and CDR2: SQVTM and ANQGSEA. The V and J ends lost 3 bases and 0 bases, in that order; junction bases with no gene match: 3. The CDR3 covers 14 residues.

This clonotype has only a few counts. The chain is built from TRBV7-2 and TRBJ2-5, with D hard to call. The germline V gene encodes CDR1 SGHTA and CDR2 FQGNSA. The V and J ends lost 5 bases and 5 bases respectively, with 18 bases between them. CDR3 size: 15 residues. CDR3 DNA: TGTGCCAGCAGCCCCCAATCATCCCGGGTGGAGACCCAGTACTTC. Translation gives CASSPQSSRVETQYF.

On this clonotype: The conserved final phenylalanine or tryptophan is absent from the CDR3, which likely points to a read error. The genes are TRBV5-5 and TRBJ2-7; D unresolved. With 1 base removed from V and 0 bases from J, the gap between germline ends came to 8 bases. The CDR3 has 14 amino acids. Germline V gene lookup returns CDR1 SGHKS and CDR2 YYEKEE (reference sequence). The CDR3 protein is CASSLTSNSYEQYL. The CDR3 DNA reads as TGTGCCAGCAGCTTGACTTCTAACTCCTACGAGCAGTACCTC.

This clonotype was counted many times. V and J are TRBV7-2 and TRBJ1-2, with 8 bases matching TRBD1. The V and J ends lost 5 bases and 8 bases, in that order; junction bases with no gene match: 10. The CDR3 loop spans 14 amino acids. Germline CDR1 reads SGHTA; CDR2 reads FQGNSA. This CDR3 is CASSPDRAPRGYTF. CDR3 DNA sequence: TGTGCCAGCAGCCCGGACAGGGCCCCTAGGGGCTACACCTTC. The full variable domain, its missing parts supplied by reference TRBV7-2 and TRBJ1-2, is GAGVSQSPSNKVTEKGKDVELRCDPISGHTALYWYRQSLGQGLEFLIYFQGNSAPDKSGLPSDRFSAERTGGSVSTLTIQRTQQEDSAVYLCASSPDRAPRGYTFGSGTRLTVV.

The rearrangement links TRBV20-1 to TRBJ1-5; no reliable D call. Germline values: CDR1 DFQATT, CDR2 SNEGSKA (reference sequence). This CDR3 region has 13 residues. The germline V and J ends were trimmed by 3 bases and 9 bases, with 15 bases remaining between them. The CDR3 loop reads CSARKQSFGPQHF. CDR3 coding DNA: TGCAGTGCTAGGAAACAGAGCTTTGGGCCCCAGCATTTT.